These 22 T cell receptor beta chains share one sample of origin, sequenced in a study of T-cell memory formation after mild COVID-19. TCRdb fed the 5' RACE reads into MiXCR, producing one record per CDR3 protein. The sample has about 270,000 distinct CDR3 sequences, under 20% seen once. The sequencing input was PBMCs or a T cell subset sorted from them (not recorded which). These receptors originate from a man aged 18 to 29 who had mild COVID-19 (a few samples of this study predate the infection). Cell type and time point are not known.

The chain has TRBV3-2 and TRBJ2-3. TRBV3-2 is reported as a pseudogene. The CDR3 has 14 amino acids. The CDR3: CASSQDLRTDTQYF. In DNA form, the CDR3 reads TGTGCCAGCAGCCAAGATCTTAGGACAGATACGCAGTATTTT.

Ten or more counts support this clonotype. The chain links TRBV15 to TRBJ2-5; a weak D match, TRBD2 (6 bases). The germline gives CDR1 LNHNV, CDR2 YYDKDF (reference sequence). With 0 bases removed from V and 7 bases from J, the gap between germline ends came to 9 bases. The length of the CDR3 is 13 residues. The CDR3 sequence is CATSRENSGTQYF. The CDR3, as DNA: TGTGCCACCAGCAGAGAAAATAGCGGGACCCAGTACTTC.

The CDR3 here is CSAPLGGTGRYEQYF. In DNA form, the CDR3 reads TGCAGTGCTCCTCTCGGGGGGACAGGCCGTTACGAGCAGTACTTC. The chain uses TRBV20-1 and TRBJ2-7; D is possibly TRBD1 (8 bases). V was pared by 5 bases and J by 4 bases, with 21 bases between. The CDR3 has 15 amino acids. The V gene's germline CDR1 is DFQATT and CDR2 SNEGSKA (reference sequence).

The chain recombines TRBV20-1 with TRBJ1-4; 7 bases match TRBD1. The germline gives CDR1 DFQATT, CDR2 SNEGSKA (reference sequence). The CDR3 is 14 amino acids. The V and J ends lost 5 bases and 6 bases, in that order; junction bases with no gene match: 9. As DNA, the CDR3 is TGCAGTGCTCGCGACAGGGTGGGGGATGAAAAACTGTTTTTT. It specifies CSARDRVGDEKLFF.

The chain carries TRBV19 and TRBJ2-3; maybe TRBD2 (5 bases). The CDR3 contains 12 residues. Trimming pared 1 base from V and 11 bases from J, leaving 10 bases between. Germline V lookup: CDR1 LNHDA, CDR2 SQIVND (reference sequence). CDR3 DNA: TGTGCCAGTAGTATAGTTCCGGGGATGCAGTATTTT. This translates into CASSIVPGMQYF.

This clonotype was observed a few times. This chain connects TRBV20-1 to TRBJ2-7; D is undetermined. Per germline, CDR1 DFQATT and CDR2 SNEGSKA (reference sequence). The CDR3 consists of 15 residues. Trimming shortened V by 3 bases and J by 1 base, and 16 bases separated the two germline ends. The CDR3 region is CSARGPTTGSYEQYV. CDR3 in DNA: TGCAGTGCTAGGGGTCCCACCACGGGTTCCTACGAGCAGTACGTC.

This clonotype was detected ten times or more. The chain employs TRBV27 and TRBJ2-1; D gene uncertain. Germline V lookup: CDR1 MNHEY, CDR2 SMNVEV (reference sequence). This CDR3 comprises 15 residues. V lost 3 bases and J 0 bases, leaving 9 bases between the germline ends. The CDR3 DNA reads TGTGCCAGCAGTTTTCCCGAAAGCTCCTACAATGAGCAGTTCTTC. This gives the protein CASSFPESSYNEQFF.

The sample holds many counts of this clonotype. This chain connects TRBV6-5 to TRBJ1-2; the D is unclear. V dropped 6 bases and J dropped 4 bases, with 9 bases sitting between them. Germline CDR1 and CDR2: MNHEY and SVGAGI. The CDR3 contains 12 residues. The CDR3 DNA sequence: TGTGCCAGCAGGCCGGTTGGCTATGGCTACACCTTC. Translated, it gives CASRPVGYGYTF.

This rearrangement joins TRBV12-3 or TRBV12-4 to TRBJ2-7, with no clear D. V lost 3 bases, J lost 6 bases, and 9 bases lay in between. The CDR3 has 12 amino acids. DNA of the CDR3: TGTGCCAGCAGTTTCATCATATCCGAGCAGTACTTC. Translating it yields CASSFIISEQYF.

This clonotype turned up a few times. The chain is built from TRBV28 and TRBJ2-7; TRBD1 matches at 8 bases. CDR3 length: 14 amino acids. V lost 6 bases and J lost 3; bases outside the gene matches: 7. The germline CDR1 and CDR2 sequences are MDHEN and SYDVKM. CDR3 nucleotide sequence: TGTGCCAGCAGCCCCGCGGACAGGGTCTACGAGCAGTACGTC. This gives the protein CASSPADRVYEQYV.

This clonotype was recorded at least ten times. V and J are TRBV7-3 and TRBJ1-1; D uncertain. The CDR3 contains 13 residues. Germline CDR1 reads SGHTA; CDR2 reads FQGTGA. Trimming shortened V by 2 bases and J by 1 base, and 5 bases separated the two germline ends. CDR3 sequence: CASSLSANTEAFF. CDR3 DNA sequence: TGTGCCAGCAGCTTATCAGCGAACACTGAAGCTTTCTTT.

In its sample, this clonotype was seen many times. The chain recombines TRBV5-1 with TRBJ2-3; the D gene could be TRBD1 or TRBD2 (5 bases each). The CDR3 is made up of 16 amino acids. Germline V gives CDR1 SGHRS, CDR2 YFSETQ. V dropped 4 bases and J dropped 4 bases, with 19 bases sitting between them. The CDR3 nucleotides are TGCGCCAGCAGCAGAACGGGCCCCGGGGCGGCAGATACGCAGTATTTT. It yields the protein CASSRTGPGAADTQYF.

The sample holds many counts of this clonotype. The J gene is TRBJ2-3, the V gene TRBV27; D is undetermined. The CDR3 consists of 13 residues. CDR1 is MNHEY and CDR2 is SMNVEV in the germline V gene (reference sequence). Between the trimmed V and J ends, which lost 5 bases and 6 bases, there was a span of 12 bases. The CDR3: CASSPANSDTQYF. The DNA of the CDR3 is TGTGCCAGCAGTCCCGCTAACTCCGATACGCAGTATTTT.

The sample holds a few counts of this clonotype. This rearrangement joins TRBV5-4 to TRBJ2-5, with a possible D match to TRBD2 (5 bases). V lost 4 bases, J lost 5 bases, and 9 bases lay in between. The CDR3 covers 12 residues. Germline V CDR1 and CDR2: SGHNT, YYREEE (reference sequence). The CDR3 region is CASSPEVETQYF. DNA of the CDR3: TGTGCCAGCAGCCCGGAGGTCGAGACCCAGTACTTC.

This clonotype was seen a handful of times. CDR3 sequence: CASSEPAGGPRETQYF. The CDR3, as DNA: TGTGCCAGCAGTGAACCAGCGGGGGGGCCTAGGGAGACCCAGTACTTC. The chain carries TRBV2 and TRBJ2-5; 10 bases line up with TRBD2. This CDR3 comprises 16 residues. V dropped 2 bases and J dropped 5; count of bases not matched to a gene: 8. Germline V lookup: CDR1 SNHLY, CDR2 FYNNEI.

The rearrangement links TRBV15 to TRBJ1-1, with a tentative D call TRBD1 (6 bases). Deletions cut 1 base from V and 4 bases from J, with 13 bases between. The CDR3 runs to 15 residues. CDR1 is LNHNV and CDR2 is YYDKDF in the germline V gene (reference sequence). The DNA for the CDR3 is TGTGCCACCAGCAGAGGGGGGGCTGGGTCCACTGAAGCTTTCTTT. Its translation is CATSRGGAGSTEAFF.

This clonotype was recorded a few times. The chain recombines TRBV7-6 with TRBJ2-7; 8 bases align to TRBD1. The CDR3 length is 16 residues. V was clipped by 5 bases and J by 5 bases; unmatched bases: 14. Germline loops: CDR1 SGHVS, CDR2 FNYEAQ. This chain's CDR3 is CASSKYRDRIIDEQYF. Written as DNA, the CDR3 is TGTGCCAGCAGCAAATACCGGGACAGGATAATCGACGAGCAGTACTTC.

The V call is TRBV3-1, the J call TRBJ1-6; D is undetermined. Trimming pared 1 base from V and 7 bases from J, leaving 17 bases between. Per germline, CDR1 LGHDT and CDR2 YNNKEL (reference sequence). This CDR3 spans 17 amino acids. The CDR3 DNA follows: TGTGCCAGCAGCCAAGTTAGTGAAGGCTCCTGGAATTCACCCCTCCACTTT. Protein sequence: CASSQVSEGSWNSPLHF.

The genes are TRBV2 and TRBJ1-2, with a possible D match to TRBD1 (5 bases). The V gene lost 0 bases and the J gene lost 6 bases, with 11 bases spanning the gap. CDR3 size: 14 residues. Germline CDR1 SNHLY, CDR2 FYNNEI. CDR3 protein: CASSEASWGNGYTF. The CDR3 bases are TGTGCCAGCAGTGAAGCGTCTTGGGGCAATGGCTACACCTTC.

As regards this clonotype: The junction departs from germline at one end; a sequencing error may be responsible. The chain links TRBV7-3 to TRBJ2-2; D is tentatively TRBD1 or TRBD2 (5 bases each). The CDR3 has 16 residues. Germline lookup yields CDR1 SGHTA and CDR2 FQGTGA. CDR3 bases: TGTGCCAGCAGATTAAAAAGGGACCCCAGGACCGGGGAGCTGTTTTTT. Amino acids: CASRLKRDPRTGELFF.

This clonotype was observed at least ten times. Likely a read error: the CDR3 ends without its conserved phenylalanine or tryptophan. No DNA is shown, since the ends of the CDR3 on it are uncertain; the CDR3 is the one TCRdb lists. The gene calls are TRBV7-9 and TRBJ2-1; TRBD2 is the table's D call, not checked against the DNA. The germline gives CDR1 SEHNR, CDR2 FQNEAQ (reference sequence). Both ends counted, the CDR3 spans 10 residues. CDR3 protein: CASSPGLARL.

The rearrangement joins TRBV28 to TRBJ1-2; D is unclear. Trimming pared 3 bases from V and 0 bases from J, leaving 17 bases between. This CDR3 spans 17 amino acids. CDR1 is MDHEN, CDR2 SYDVKM, per germline. The CDR3 DNA is TGTGCCAGCAGTTTTAGAGTCTGGGAACGAGCTAACTATGGCTACACCTTC. It translates to CASSFRVWERANYGYTF.